A selection of T cell receptor beta chains follows, all from one sample in a study of blood T cell repertoires in COVID-19. The repertoire was sequenced with immunoSEQ multiplex PCR; TCRdb's copy has only in-frame clones and lacks some. Of 210,000 or so clones in the sample, around nine tenths were seen once. Sequencing input: peripheral blood. The receptors were sampled from a woman between 40 and 50 years old who had recovered from COVID-19. Each CDR3 is given with its conserved first and last residue. The D gene is left open where the match is weak. Expanded clones get a size class; other rows say once, few or many, or leave the size out.

TRBJ1-2	TRBV27	-	once	TGTGCCAGCAGTTTCGGGGGGTTATACGGTGGCTACACCTTC	CASSFGGLYGGYTF
TRBJ2-1	TRBV29-1	TRBD2	few	TGCAGCGTAGCGGGAGGTGGGAATGAGCAGTTCTTC	CSVAGGGNEQFF
TRBJ2-7	TRBV6-5	TRBD1	-	TGTGCCAGCAGCCAACGACAGGGGAACGAGCAGTACTTC	CASSQRQGNEQYF
TRBJ2-7	TRBV19	TRBD2	-	TGTGCCAGTAGAAGACTAGCGGGGGACTCCTACGAGCAGTACTTC	CASRRLAGDSYEQYF
TRBJ1-2	TRBV9	TRBD1	-	TGTGCCAGCAGCGTAGCGGACAGGGGGTATGGCTACACCTTC	CASSVADRGYGYTF
TRBJ1-1	TRBV19	TRBD1	-	TGTGCCAGTAGTAGGACAGGTCGTTGGGCTGAAGCTTTCTTT	CASSRTGRWAEAFF
TRBJ1-2	TRBV9	TRBD1	-	TGTGCCAGCAGCGCCCGACAGGGGGATGGCTACACCTTC	CASSARQGDGYTF
TRBJ2-7	TRBV14	TRBD1	-	TGTGCCAGCAGCCAAGCGACAGGGGGCATGTACGAGCAGTACTTC	CASSQATGGMYEQYF
TRBJ2-1	TRBV29-1	TRBD1	-	TGCAGCGTGCAAGGACAGGGGGCCTACAATGAGCAGTTCTTC	CSVQGQGAYNEQFF
TRBJ1-1	TRBV19	TRBD1	few	TGTGCCAGTAGTATAGAGGGAGACAGGGTGACTGAAGCTTTCTTT	CASSIEGDRVTEAFF
TRBJ2-5	TRBV3-1/TRBV3-2	-	few	TGTGCCAGCAGCCATAGGAGGGAGACCCAGTACTTC	CASSHRRETQYF
TRBJ1-2	TRBV30	-	-	TGTGCCTGGACCGTATCGAGTCTTAACTATGGCTACACCTTC	CAWTVSSLNYGYTF
TRBJ1-6	TRBV25-1	-	-	TGTGCCAGCAGTGAATTACACCTGGCGGATTCACCCCTCCACTTT	CASSELHLADSPLHF
TRBJ1-1	TRBV7-9	-	-	TGTGCCAGCAGCCGGGAAGGGGGCACTGAAGCTTTCTTT	CASSREGGTEAFF
TRBJ2-7	TRBV11-1	-	-	TGTGCCAGCAGCTTGGAGGGCGAGCAGTACTTC	CASSLEGEQYF
TRBJ1-6	TRBV29-1	-	-	TGCAGCGTTAATCAGGGCAACAATTCACCCCTCCACTTT	CSVNQGNNSPLHF
TRBJ1-4	TRBV4-1	-	-	TGCGCCAGCAGCCAAGGAGAATACAGGGCCCCTAATGAAAAACTGTTTTTT	CASSQGEYRAPNEKLFF
TRBJ2-3	TRBV10-3	TRBD1	-	TGTGCCACCCAGGGCGGGACAGGGGGCACAGATACGCAGTATTTT	CATQGGTGGTDTQYF
TRBJ2-3	TRBV30	TRBD2	-	TGTGCCTGGAGCGCCACCCGCAGCGGGAGATCGTATACGCAGTATTTT	CAWSATRSGRSYTQYF
TRBJ1-4	TRBV28	TRBD1	-	TGTGCCAGCAGTTTCTCCGGGGGGACAGGGGGCGAAAAACTGTTTTTT	CASSFSGGTGGEKLFF
TRBJ2-7	TRBV5-1	TRBD1	once	TGCGCCAGCAGCGTCCGTCCGACAGGGAACGCGTACGAGCAGTACTTC	CASSVRPTGNAYEQYF
TRBJ1-1	TRBV12-3/TRBV12-4	-	-	TGTGCCAGCAGCCCCAGGGTGGGAACTGAAGCTTTCTTT	CASSPRVGTEAFF
TRBJ2-1	TRBV10-2	TRBD1	-	TGCGCCACCTCGGTAAGGGGGCCCAGCTCCTACAATGAGCAGTTCTTC	CATSVRGPSSYNEQFF
TRBJ1-2	TRBV28	TRBD1	-	TGTGCCAGCAAGGCAGGGGGCAAATATGGCTACACCTTC	CASKAGGKYGYTF